This T cell receptor beta chain was observed in a study of T cells in Graves' hyperthyroidism and ophthalmopathy. General observations from the study: Most expanded thyroid clonotypes above 0.001 also appeared in blood. The model made its ophthalmopathy prediction, and onset followed a median 6.5 months later.

RNA transcripts gave rise to amplified TCR beta CDR3 regions. TCR CDR3 regions were first amplified by RT-PCR with HTBI primers. MiXCR, run by TCRdb on the multiplex PCR reads, gives a single entry per CDR3 protein. The sample shows some 620,000 distinct CDR3 sequences, 15% to 20% of them seen only once. This clonotype was found many times. Its antigen remains unknown. Graves' hyperthyroidism qualified as stable when ophthalmopathy did not progress within 18 months. Diagnostic assessment was based on clinical symptoms, serum thyroxine and TRAb, thyroid ultrasound and orbital computed tomography. CDR3 length: 14 residues. V dropped 2 bases and J dropped 5 bases, with 10 bases sitting between them. Looked up from germline, CDR1 is LGHDT and CDR2 is YNNKEL (reference sequence).

The TCR originated in a woman in her twenties or thirties with Graves' hyperthyroidism. What was sequenced was blood. This chain links TRBV3-1 with TRBJ2-1; D remains unclear. The DNA of the CDR3 is TGTGCCAGCAGCCAAAAATCGGTCAACAATGAGCAGTTCTTC. Its translation: CASSQKSVNNEQFF.